These T cell receptor beta chains were read from a single sample in a study of T cell repertoires in cytomegalovirus infection. TCRdb itself ran the reads through MiXCR, one entry per CDR3 protein. In the table there are 200,000 to 300,000 distinct CDR3 sequences, approximately 9.1% of which are singletons. Source material: PBMCs. The source of these receptors is a human donor in good health (CMV status not recorded). Some clones in this sample may be carry-over from other donors' samples. CDR3s include the opening cysteine and the closing phenylalanine or tryptophan. The D gene is left open where the match is weak. Only some rows state a clone size, as once, few, many or a class for expanded clones.

v_gene,d_gene,abundance,j_gene,CDR3aa,CDR3nt
TRBV2,-,many,TRBJ2-7,CASTRRDTYEQYF,TGTGCCAGCACCCGCAGGGATACCTACGAGCAGTACTTC
TRBV19,-,many,TRBJ2-6,CASSNPPGARRYSGANVLTF,TGTGCCAGTAGTAACCCCCCCGGGGCGCGGAGGTATTCTGGGGCCAACGTCCTGACTTTC
TRBV20-1,-,-,TRBJ2-7,CSARVGQIGGAYEQYF,TGCAGTGCTAGAGTGGGGCAAATAGGAGGTGCCTACGAGCAGTACTTC
TRBV11-3,-,many,TRBJ1-2,CASSLNRFYGYTF,TGTGCCAGCAGCTTAAACAGGTTCTATGGCTACACCTTC
TRBV28,-,few,TRBJ1-2,CASSRRRGLDGYTF,TGTGCCAGCAGCCGTCGTCGCGGGCTAGATGGCTACACCTTC
TRBV5-1,-,many,TRBJ1-1,CASSMDPATYTEAFF,TGCGCCAGCAGCATGGACCCGGCGACATACACTGAAGCTTTCTTT
TRBV19,TRBD1,few,TRBJ1-2,CASKSPGTVYGYTF,TGTGCCAGTAAATCCCCCGGGACAGTTTATGGCTACACCTTC
TRBV6-1,-,many,TRBJ2-5,CANRIQGSETQYF,TGTGCCAACCGAATCCAGGGGTCAGAGACCCAGTACTTC
TRBV20-1,TRBD2,-,TRBJ2-2,CSARRTSVTGELFF,TGCAGTGCTAGAAGGACTAGCGTTACCGGGGAGCTGTTTTTT
TRBV4-3,-,-,TRBJ2-6,CASSQEWGAGANVLTF,TGCGCCAGCAGCCAAGAATGGGGGGCAGGGGCCAACGTCCTGACTTTC
TRBV7-9,-,few,TRBJ2-5,CASSLSGTTGTQYF,TGTGCCAGCAGCTTAAGTGGGACCACTGGGACCCAGTACTTC
TRBV7-8,-,many,TRBJ1-1,CASSLGAGAFF,TGTGCCAGCTCCTTGGGAGCTGGAGCTTTCTTT
TRBV7-2,-,many,TRBJ2-7,CASSLAGTPTYEQYF,TGTGCCAGCAGCTTAGCCGGGACTCCGACCTACGAGCAGTACTTC
TRBV19,TRBD2,many,TRBJ2-5,CASSIASGGLQETQYF,TGTGCCAGTAGTATCGCCAGCGGGGGCCTCCAAGAGACCCAGTACTTC
TRBV25-1,-,few,TRBJ2-2,CASSSLGSGELFF,TGTGCCAGCAGTTCTCTCGGCTCCGGGGAGCTGTTTTTT
TRBV7-2,-,many,TRBJ2-4,CASSLAIAALAKNIQYF,TGTGCCAGCAGCTTAGCGATAGCGGCTCTAGCCAAAAACATTCAGTACTTC
TRBV30,TRBD1,few,TRBJ2-6,CAWSARSPGTGDSSGANVLTF,TGTGCCTGGAGTGCCCGATCCCCGGGGACAGGGGACAGCTCTGGGGCCAACGTCCTGACTTTC
TRBV7-2,-,many,TRBJ2-7,CASHLGGGLGEQYF,TGTGCCAGCCACCTCGGTGGCGGCCTTGGGGAGCAGTACTTC